This T cell receptor beta chain was retrieved from a study of CD8 T cells in Susac syndrome. CDR3 length: 15 residues. Germline V gene data show CDR1 as SEHNR and CDR2 as FQNEAQ (reference sequence). After removal of 8 bases from V and 5 bases from J, the junction contained 9 bases not matched to a gene. The RNA, roughly 0.5 to 1 ug, was put through reverse transcription using random hexamers. TCRdb passed the immunoSEQ multiplex PCR reads through MiXCR, listing each CDR3 protein once. The sample consists of about 130,000 distinct CDR3 sequences, roughly 96% of them appearing once. This TCR was recovered from a human donor in good health. The chain has TRBV7-9 and TRBJ2-1; the match to TRBD1 covers 10 bases. The source material was CD4+ T cells from PBMCs. The CDR3 DNA reads TGTGCCAGCCTCCTGGGGACAGGGGCAGACAATGAGCAGTTCTTC. Protein sequence: CASLLGTGADNEQFF.